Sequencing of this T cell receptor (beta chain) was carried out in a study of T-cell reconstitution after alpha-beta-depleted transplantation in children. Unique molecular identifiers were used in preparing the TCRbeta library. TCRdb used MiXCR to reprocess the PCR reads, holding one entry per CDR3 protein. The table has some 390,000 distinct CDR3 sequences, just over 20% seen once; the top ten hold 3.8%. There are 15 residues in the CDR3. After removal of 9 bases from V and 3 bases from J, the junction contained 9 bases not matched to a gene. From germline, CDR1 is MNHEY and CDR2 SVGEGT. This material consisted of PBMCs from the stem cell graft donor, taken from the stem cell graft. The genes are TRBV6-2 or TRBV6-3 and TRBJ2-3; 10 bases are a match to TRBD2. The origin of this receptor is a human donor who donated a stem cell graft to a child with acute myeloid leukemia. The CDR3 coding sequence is TGTGCCAGTACCGAGCGGGAGGGCCGGACAGATACGCAGTATTTT. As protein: CASTEREGRTDTQYF.